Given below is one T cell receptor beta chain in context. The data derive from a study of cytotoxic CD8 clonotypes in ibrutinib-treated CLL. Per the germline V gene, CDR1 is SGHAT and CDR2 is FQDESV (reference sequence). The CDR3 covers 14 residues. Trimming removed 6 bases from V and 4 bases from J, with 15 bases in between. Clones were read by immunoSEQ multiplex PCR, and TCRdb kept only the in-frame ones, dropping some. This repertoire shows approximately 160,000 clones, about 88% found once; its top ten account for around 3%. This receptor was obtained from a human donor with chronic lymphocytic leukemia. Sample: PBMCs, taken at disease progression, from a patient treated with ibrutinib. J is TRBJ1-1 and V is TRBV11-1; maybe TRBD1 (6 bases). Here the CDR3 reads CASRTPTGSTEAFF. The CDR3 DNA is TGTGCCAGCAGAACTCCTACAGGGAGCACTGAAGCTTTCTTT.